This T cell receptor beta chain originates from a study of shared clonotypes between healthy human individuals. Germline V gives CDR1 LNHDA, CDR2 SQIVND (reference sequence). The CDR3 runs 16 residues. Germline trimming cut 4 bases from V and 3 bases from J; bases unmatched to any gene: 10. General study findings and limits: Tissue TCR repertoires likely differ from these blood-only repertoires.

In the case of this clone: As yet, its antigen is unknown.

Input per replicate PCR of unsorted PBMC was roughly 300 ng DNA, corresponding to some 30,000 T cell genomes. Ten immunoSEQ deep assay plates served to sequence unsorted PBMC DNA. Clones were read by immunoSEQ multiplex PCR, and TCRdb kept only the in-frame ones, dropping some. The table has 450,000 to 650,000 clones, around 80% seen once. J is TRBJ2-7 and V is TRBV19; TRBD2 matches 9 bases. The sample was PBMCs. The receptor comes from a middle-aged woman in good health. Some clones in this sample may be carry-over from other donors' samples. The CDR3 spells CASSTAIAGERYEQYF. The CDR3 coding sequence is TGTGCCAGTAGTACGGCTATAGCGGGGGAACGCTACGAGCAGTACTTC.